This record looks at one T cell receptor (beta chain) sequence and its context. This clonotype was seen a few times. This clone's antigen is unknown. No per-base quality is available; no much larger clone lies one base away. The meaning of the sample's treatment or condition label: allogeneic hematopoietic cell transplantation with graft depleted of TCRalphabeta T cells and CD19 B cells. The children who served as transplant recipients had been given grafts of TCRalphabeta/CD19-depleted allogeneic hematopoietic cells. The junction carries 11 bases between V and J, which are trimmed by 6 bases and 7 bases respectively. Counted from cysteine to phenylalanine, this CDR3 has 12 amino acids. Only the CDR3 DNA stays, 36 bases, in frame from base 1. According to the germline V gene, CDR1 reads SGHDT and CDR2 reads YYEEEE. This record comes from a study of T-cell reconstitution after alpha-beta-depleted transplantation in children (dated by TCRdb to the mid-2010s). About the investigation overall: T-cell immune reconstitution after TCRalphabeta/CD19-depleted allogeneic hematopoietic cell transplantation in children was quantitatively tracked in the study by means of TCR repertoire profiling.

Results the study describes overall, beyond this receptor: The apparently early recovery of alphabetaT-cell counts about two months after transplant reportedly depended on only several hundred rapidly expanded clones that came from non-depleted graft cells. Over subsequent months, a decline in hyperexpanded clone frequencies was noted, and after one year, T-cell counts and TCRbeta diversity were mostly ascribed to newly produced T cells. In some patients, the high TCRbeta diversity seen at day 60 was put down to recipient T cells and intrathymic progenitors that had survived conditioning.

The library was generated by PCR. Reads for this sample came from an Illumina HiSeq 2500. To normalize quantification of the TCRbeta repertoire, the TCR libraries were built with molecular barcoding that relied on unique molecular identifiers. Using fastp at Q25 and MiXCR, TCRdb reprocessed the public reads and kept productive beta chains. Rows are unified per CDR3 protein, each entry keeping the most common DNA and genes. The sample includes 250,000 to 400,000 distinct CDR3 sequences, with around 25% observed a single time. The top ten clones comprise 10% to 11% of the sample. Here the chain combines TRBV5-6 and TRBJ1-5, with the D gene call left open. Sequences were derived from PBMCs, mostly from graft donor cells, sampled 180 days after TCRalphabeta/CD19-depleted stem cell transplant. The source of this sequence is a male patient aged 10 to 17 who had a stem cell transplant for acute lymphoblastic leukemia, so the T cells may come from the graft donor. DNA sequence: TGTGCCAGCAATACGGGGAACCAGCCCCAGCATTTT. This sequence encodes CASNTGNQPQHF.